This TCR beta chain was captured in a study of beta chain features in type 1 diabetes. Study-wide results and caveats: TCRB CDR3 length was moderately but significantly reduced in all four CD4+ subsets of Type 1 diabetes patients. For cells with high TCR expression, cDNA sequencing could yield over-representation.

The CDR3 runs 16 residues. J gave up 5 bases and V 6 bases, and 13 bases lay outside the gene matches. Germline V gene sequence: CDR1 MNHNY, CDR2 SVGAGI (reference sequence). This clone was observed a handful of times. No antigen is known for it. Expressed TCRB transcripts were sequenced because the entire RNA isolate underwent reverse transcription. The assay was immunoSEQ multiplex PCR, and TCRdb's table has in-frame clones only and misses some. The repertoire has 300,000 to 450,000 clones, around 10% of them found once; the top ten carry less than 0.65%. This chain joins TRBV6-6 and TRBJ2-7, with 10 positions matching TRBD1. Sequences were obtained from central memory CD4+ T cells from blood. The clonotype comes from a man aged 30 to 45 with type 1 diabetes. CDR3 sequence (DNA): TGTGCCAGCAGATACCGCCCGGGACAGGGGAGGAACGAGCAGTACTTC. Translation gives CASRYRPGQGRNEQYF.